The T cell receptor (beta chain) under discussion was sequenced for a study of regulatory T cells in long-lasting Graves disease. The time point here: newly diagnosed GD, antithyroid drugs for less than 3 months. RNA extracted from PBMCs served as the sequencing template. The junction had 21 bases not matched to a gene; V was cut back by 6 bases and J by 7 bases. CDR1 is ENHRY, CDR2 SYGVKD, per germline. The length of the CDR3 is 19 residues. CDR3-region Arm-PCR and iRepertoire HTBI primers produced the TCR beta libraries. One entry per CDR3 protein results from TCRdb running MiXCR on the multiplex PCR reads. The top ten clones hold about 9.1% of a sample with about 540,000 distinct CDR3 sequences, approximately 12% of them seen once. A further study also used this sample, focusing on T cells in Graves' hyperthyroidism and ophthalmopathy. As reported in that work: The TCR CDR3 first-round RT-PCR relied on the HTBI primer set.

Sequenced here: peripheral blood mononuclear cells (PBMCs), sampled at new diagnosis, from a patient treated with antithyroid drugs. The receptor's source is a man younger than 45 with Graves disease. The chain recombines TRBV10-3 with TRBJ2-2; 9 bases are a match to TRBD2. CDR3 sequence (DNA): TGTGCCATCAGAGCGAAGGGACTAGCAGATCCTTCCGGGGGCGGGGAGCTGTTTTTT. This translates into CAIRAKGLADPSGGGELFF.